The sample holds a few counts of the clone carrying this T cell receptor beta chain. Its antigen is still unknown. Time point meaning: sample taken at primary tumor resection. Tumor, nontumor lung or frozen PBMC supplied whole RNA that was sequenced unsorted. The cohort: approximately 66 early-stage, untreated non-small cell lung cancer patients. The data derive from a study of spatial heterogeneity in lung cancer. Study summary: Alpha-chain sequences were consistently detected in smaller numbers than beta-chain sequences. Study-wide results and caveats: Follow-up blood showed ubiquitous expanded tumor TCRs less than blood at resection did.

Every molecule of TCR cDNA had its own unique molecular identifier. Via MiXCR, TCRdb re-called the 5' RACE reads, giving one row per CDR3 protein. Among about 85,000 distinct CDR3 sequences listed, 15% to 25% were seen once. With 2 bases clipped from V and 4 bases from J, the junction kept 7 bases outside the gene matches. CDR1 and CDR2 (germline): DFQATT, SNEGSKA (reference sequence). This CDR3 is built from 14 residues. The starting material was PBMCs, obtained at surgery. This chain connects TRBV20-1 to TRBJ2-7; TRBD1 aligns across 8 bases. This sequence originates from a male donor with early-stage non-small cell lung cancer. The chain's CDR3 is CSARKPQGAYEQYF. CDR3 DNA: TGCAGTGCTAGAAAACCCCAGGGGGCTTACGAGCAGTACTTC.